This T cell receptor (beta chain) was observed in a study of beta chain features in type 1 diabetes. This clone has just a few counts. Its cognate antigen is unknown. CDR3 length: 11 amino acids. CDR1 is GTSNPN and CDR2 is SVGIG in the germline V gene (reference sequence). V gave up 2 bases and J gave up 0 bases, with 1 base separating them. The isolated RNA, all of it, was reverse transcribed, so expressed TCRB transcripts were what got sequenced. The table came from immunoSEQ multiplex PCR; TCRdb's copy has only in-frame clones and leaves some out. This table has 200,000 to 250,000 clones, 68% appearing once. Study observations and caveats: An over-representation of cells with high TCR expression could result from cDNA sequencing.

This TCR derives from a man aged 25-40 years in good health. The genes are TRBV30 and TRBJ1-1; D is unresolved. Sequencing was done on a sample of naive CD4+ T cells from blood. The CDR3 here is CAWSMNTEAFF. The CDR3 DNA is TGTGCCTGGAGTATGAACACTGAAGCTTTCTTT.